Shown below are 25 T cell receptor beta chains from a single sample sequenced in a study of blood T cell repertoires in COVID-19. Assay used: immunoSEQ multiplex PCR; TCRdb lists only in-frame clones, some missing. In the table there are 25,000 or so clones, approximately 86% of which are singletons. The sequenced sample consisted of peripheral blood. These receptors were collected from a human donor with acute or convalescent COVID-19. The donor label of this sample is uncertain.

This chain joins TRBV11-2 and TRBJ1-4; 9 bases agree with TRBD1. The germline V gene encodes CDR1 SGHAT and CDR2 FQNNGV. This CDR3 contains 15 residues. J was trimmed by 7 bases and V by 0 bases; bases with no gene match: 3. The chain's CDR3 is CASSLDQGQGEKLFF. CDR3 DNA: TGTGCCAGCAGCTTAGATCAGGGACAGGGTGAAAAACTGTTTTTT.

This sequence joins TRBV9 and TRBJ1-4; 9 nucleotides agree with TRBD1. Germline CDR1 is SGDLS and CDR2 is YYNGEE. The CDR3 is made up of 15 amino acids. Trimming removed 4 bases from V and 4 bases from J; junction bases left unmatched: 5. The CDR3, as DNA: TGTGCCAGCAGCCCACGGACAGGGGTTAATGAAAAACTGTTTTTT. It is translated as CASSPRTGVNEKLFF.

The chain has TRBV18 and TRBJ1-5; TRBD1 might be the D (6 bases). V was trimmed by 6 bases and J by 1 base, leaving 10 bases between them. Looked up from germline, CDR1 is KGHSH and CDR2 is LQKENI. The CDR3 covers 14 residues. The chain's CDR3 is CASSLGQSNQPQHF. The DNA for the CDR3 is TGTGCCAGCTCGCTCGGACAGAGCAATCAGCCCCAGCATTTT.

CDR3 sequence: CASSSEPSSGNTIYF. The CDR3, as DNA: TGTGCCAGCAGTTCCGAACCTAGCTCTGGAAACACCATATATTTT. This chain joins TRBV6-5 and TRBJ1-3; D remains unclear. The CDR3 spans 15 residues. Trimming removed 4 bases from V and 0 bases from J, with 10 bases in between. The V gene's germline CDR1 is MNHEY and CDR2 SVGAGI.

This chain links TRBV14 with TRBJ1-5, with D unclear. The CDR3 is 20 residues long. Looked up from germline, CDR1 is SGHDN and CDR2 is FVKESK. Trimming left V 0 bases short and J 3 bases short, with 24 bases between. The CDR3 sequence: CASSQDRRWLAGQNNQPQHF. The CDR3 DNA is TGTGCCAGCAGCCAAGATAGGAGGTGGCTGGCTGGGCAGAACAATCAGCCCCAGCATTTT.

The chain links TRBV6-1 to TRBJ2-1; D possibly corresponds to TRBD1 (5 bases). Trimming pared 0 bases from V and 1 base from J, leaving 13 bases between. This CDR3 spans 17 amino acids. CDR1 is MNHNS, CDR2 SASEGT, per germline. The CDR3 sequence is CASSEATFQGSYNEQFF. The DNA for the CDR3 is TGTGCCAGCAGTGAAGCAACTTTCCAGGGTTCCTACAATGAGCAGTTCTTC.

The V call is TRBV9, the J call TRBJ2-2; D might be TRBD1 (6 bases). The CDR3 covers 15 residues. Trimming removed 4 bases at V and 0 bases at J, with 10 bases between. From germline, CDR1 is SGDLS and CDR2 YYNGEE. CDR3 residues: CASSLQGANTGELFF. CDR3 nucleotide sequence: TGTGCCAGCAGCCTACAGGGTGCGAACACCGGGGAGCTGTTTTTT.

The V and J genes are TRBV11-2 and TRBJ1-1; TRBD1 matches 8 bases. Germline V gene sequence: CDR1 SGHAT, CDR2 FQNNGV. The CDR3 is made up of 13 amino acids. Unmatched junction bases numbered 11, after V lost 6 bases and J lost 11 bases. The CDR3 here is CASSSSRTGLAFF. The CDR3 region has the DNA TGTGCCAGCAGTTCCTCCCGGACAGGGCTTGCTTTCTTT.

This chain connects TRBV7-2 to TRBJ2-3; a possible D gene is TRBD2 (5 bases). V lost 4 bases to trimming and J lost 7 bases, with 18 bases between them. CDR3 length equals 15 residues. Germline values: CDR1 SGHTA, CDR2 FQGNSA. CDR3 in amino acids: CASSSGTNRAHTQYF. Here the CDR3 DNA reads TGTGCCAGCAGCTCGGGAACAAACCGAGCGCATACGCAGTATTTT.

The rearrangement joins TRBV27 to TRBJ1-2, with no clear D. In germline, CDR1 is MNHEY, CDR2 SMNVEV (reference sequence). This CDR3 is 10 amino acids long. Deletions cut 11 bases from V and 6 bases from J, with 10 bases between. CDR3 sequence reads: CAARQDGYTF. DNA for the CDR3: TGTGCCGCCCGTCAGGATGGCTACACCTTC.

This chain joins TRBV5-4 and TRBJ2-1; the D gene is possibly TRBD2 (6 bases). The germline CDR1 and CDR2 sequences are SGHNT and YYREEE (reference sequence). Trimming took 6 bases from V and 6 from J, leaving 19 bases between them. The CDR3 is made up of 15 amino acids. CDR3 bases: TGTGCCAGCACCCCCGGTTCGGGAGTAGGCAATGAGCAGTTCTTC. Encoded protein: CASTPGSGVGNEQFF.

The V and J genes are TRBV19 and TRBJ2-7; D is uncertain. Germline V gives CDR1 LNHDA, CDR2 SQIVND (reference sequence). The CDR3 has 14 residues. V was trimmed by 7 bases and J by 1 base, leaving 14 bases between them. CDR3: CASTARHKSYEQYF. CDR3 sequence (DNA): TGTGCCAGTACCGCCCGACACAAATCCTACGAGCAGTACTTC.

This chain joins TRBV7-3 and TRBJ2-3; 12 bases are shared with TRBD1. V lost 1 base, J lost 3 bases, and 8 bases stayed unmatched. Germline V CDR1 and CDR2: SGHTA, FQGTGA. CDR3 length: 18 amino acids. The CDR3 DNA reads TGTGCCAGCAGCTTAAACGTTCCGGGACAGGGGGCAACAGATACGCAGTATTTT. Its protein is CASSLNVPGQGATDTQYF. The full variable domain, with the rest looked up from reference TRBV7-3 and TRBJ2-3, is GAGVSQTPSNKVTEKGKYVELRCDPISGHTALYWYRQSLGQGPEFLIYFQGTGAADDSGLPNDRFFAVRPEGSVSTLKIQRTERGDSAVYLCASSLNVPGQGATDTQYFGPGTRLTVL.

The chain has TRBV5-4 and TRBJ2-1; 9 nucleotides align to TRBD2. The CDR3 runs to 16 residues. Trimming removed 4 bases from V and 7 bases from J; junction bases left unmatched: 12. In germline, CDR1 is SGHNT, CDR2 YYREEE (reference sequence). Written as DNA, the CDR3 is TGTGCCAGCAGCCCAAACCTGGGACTAGCTATGAATGAGCAGTTCTTC. Translated, it gives CASSPNLGLAMNEQFF.

This sequence joins TRBV19 and TRBJ1-3; 7 bases agree with TRBD1. This CDR3 region has 16 residues. V lost 5 bases, J lost 2 bases, and 9 bases stayed unmatched. Germline loops: CDR1 LNHDA, CDR2 SQIVND (reference sequence). The CDR3 loop reads CASSPRRGTAGNTIYF. CDR3 sequence (DNA): TGTGCCAGTAGTCCCCGGAGGGGGACAGCTGGAAACACCATATATTTT. Using reference TRBV19 and TRBJ1-3 for the parts outside the CDR3, the full variable domain is DGGITQSPKYLFRKEGQNVTLSCEQNLNHDAMYWYRQDPGQGLRLIYYSQIVNDFQKGDIAEGYSVSREKKESFPLTVTSAQKNPTAFYLCASSPRRGTAGNTIYFGEGSWLTVV.

The chain joins TRBV6-5 to TRBJ2-7, with D maybe TRBD1 (6 bases). The CDR3 length is 14 residues. V lost 6 bases, J lost 2 bases, and 14 bases lay in between. The V gene's germline CDR1 is MNHEY and CDR2 SVGAGI. The CDR3 sequence: CASRGAAKAYEQYF. In nucleotides, the CDR3 is TGTGCCAGCAGGGGGGCCGCTAAGGCCTACGAGCAGTACTTC.

The V and J genes are TRBV28 and TRBJ2-3, with TRBD2 identical over 8 bases. CDR1 MDHEN and CDR2 SYDVKM come from the germline V gene. The CDR3 consists of 19 residues. V dropped 6 bases and J dropped 1; count of bases not matched to a gene: 18. In nucleotides, the CDR3 is TGTGCCAGCAGCCCCCCCGGCAGCGGGAGTAAGGAAGGCACAGATACGCAGTATTTT. This sequence encodes CASSPPGSGSKEGTDTQYF.

CDR3 amino acids: CASSGTVQNTGELFF. The CDR3 DNA follows: TGTGCCAGCAGTGGGACAGTCCAGAACACCGGGGAGCTGTTTTTT. The V gene is TRBV2, the J gene TRBJ2-2; maybe TRBD1 (6 bases). Germline CDR1 is SNHLY and CDR2 is FYNNEI. The CDR3 contains 15 residues. The V and J ends lost 4 bases and 1 base respectively, with 10 bases between them.

The chain recombines TRBV7-2 with TRBJ1-2; D is unresolved. V lost 4 bases and J 5 bases, leaving 17 bases between the germline ends. The CDR3 has 15 residues. Germline CDR1 reads SGHTA; CDR2 reads FQGNSA. CDR3 protein: CASSSNYPGGYGYTF. The CDR3 DNA reads TGTGCCAGCAGCTCAAATTACCCTGGAGGGTATGGCTACACCTTC.

The CDR3 is CASSTTGANVLTF. As DNA, the CDR3 is TGTGCCAGCAGCACGACAGGAGCCAACGTCCTGACTTTC. The chain is built from TRBV7-2 and TRBJ2-6; D possibly corresponds to TRBD1 (6 bases). Trimming left V 5 bases short and J 7 bases short, with 9 bases between. This CDR3 is built from 13 residues. The germline V gene encodes CDR1 SGHTA and CDR2 FQGNSA.

The rearrangement links TRBV5-4 to TRBJ1-2; weak D call: TRBD1 (6 bases). This CDR3 spans 14 amino acids. From germline, CDR1 is SGHNT and CDR2 YYREEE (reference sequence). Trimming pared 1 base from V and 2 bases from J, leaving 9 bases between. CDR3 coding DNA: TGTGCCAGCAGCTTGACAGGGCCAAACTATGGCTACACCTTC. Translating gives CASSLTGPNYGYTF.

The chain combines TRBV10-2 with TRBJ1-5; the D gene is possibly TRBD1 (5 bases). The germline V gene encodes CDR1 WSHSY and CDR2 SAAADI. CDR3 length equals 13 residues. V was cut by 3 bases and J by 2 bases, with 5 bases left in between. This CDR3 is CASSDRGNQPQHF. The CDR3 DNA reads as TGCGCCAGCAGTGACAGGGGCAATCAGCCCCAGCATTTT.

V usage is TRBV5-6 and J usage is TRBJ1-2, with TRBD1 matching over 7 bases. The junction had 16 bases not matched to a gene; V was cut back by 4 bases and J by 10 bases. The CDR3 covers 15 residues. Germline CDR1 is SGHDT and CDR2 is YYEEEE. The CDR3 here is CASSPTPGQRSDYTF. In nucleotides, the CDR3 is TGTGCCAGCAGCCCTACCCCGGGACAGAGATCTGACTACACCTTC.

V and J are TRBV11-2 and TRBJ2-1; D may be TRBD2 (6 bases). The V gene's germline CDR1 is SGHAT and CDR2 FQNNGV. V lost 1 base and J lost 4, with 14 bases in between. The CDR3 runs 16 residues. As DNA, the CDR3 is TGTGCCAGCAGCTTAGGAGGACTACCTCCTTACAATGAGCAGTTCTTC. Encoded protein: CASSLGGLPPYNEQFF.

This sequence joins TRBV10-3 and TRBJ1-1, with D unresolved. V lost 10 bases to trimming and J lost 1 base, with 10 bases between them. Germline V gene data show CDR1 as ENHRY and CDR2 as SYGVKD. The CDR3 runs 12 residues. DNA for the CDR3: TGTGCCACGTCACCAGAGAACACTGAAGCTTTCTTT. Amino acids: CATSPENTEAFF.